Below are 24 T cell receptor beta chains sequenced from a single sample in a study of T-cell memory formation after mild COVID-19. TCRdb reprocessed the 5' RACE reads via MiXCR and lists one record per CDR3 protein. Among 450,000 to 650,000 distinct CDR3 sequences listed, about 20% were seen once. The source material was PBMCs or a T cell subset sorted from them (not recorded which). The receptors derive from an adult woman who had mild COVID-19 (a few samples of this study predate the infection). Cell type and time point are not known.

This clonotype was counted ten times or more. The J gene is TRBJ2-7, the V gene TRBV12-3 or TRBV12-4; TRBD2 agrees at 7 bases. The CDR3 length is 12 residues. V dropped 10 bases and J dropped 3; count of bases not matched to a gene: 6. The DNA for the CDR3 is TGTGCCACTTCCCCGGGGGGCTACGAGCAGTACTTC. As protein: CATSPGGYEQYF.

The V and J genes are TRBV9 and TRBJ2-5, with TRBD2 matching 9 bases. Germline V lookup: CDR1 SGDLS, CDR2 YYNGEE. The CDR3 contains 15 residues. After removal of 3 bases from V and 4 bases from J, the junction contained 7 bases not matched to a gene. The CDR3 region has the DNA TGTGCCAGCAGCGGATTAGGCGGGGGGGGAGAGACCCAGTACTTC. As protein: CASSGLGGGGETQYF.

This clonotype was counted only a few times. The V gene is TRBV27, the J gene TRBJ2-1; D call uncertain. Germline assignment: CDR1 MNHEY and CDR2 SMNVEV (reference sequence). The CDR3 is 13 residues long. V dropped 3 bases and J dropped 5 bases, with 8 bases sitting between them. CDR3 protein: CASSFAENNEQFF. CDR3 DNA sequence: TGTGCCAGCAGTTTCGCGGAGAACAATGAGCAGTTCTTC.

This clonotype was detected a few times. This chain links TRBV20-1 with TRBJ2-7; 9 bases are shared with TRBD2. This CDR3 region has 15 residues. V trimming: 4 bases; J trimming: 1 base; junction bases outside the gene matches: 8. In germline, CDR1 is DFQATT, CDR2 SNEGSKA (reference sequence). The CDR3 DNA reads TGCAGTGCTAACCCCCTAGCGGGACCTTCCTACGAGCAGTACTTC. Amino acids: CSANPLAGPSYEQYF.

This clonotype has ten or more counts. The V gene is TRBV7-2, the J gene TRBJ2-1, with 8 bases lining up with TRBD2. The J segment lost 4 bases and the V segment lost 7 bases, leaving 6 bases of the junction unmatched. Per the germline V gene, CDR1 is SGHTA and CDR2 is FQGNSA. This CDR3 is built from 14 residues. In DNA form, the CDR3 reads TGTGCCAGCAACTCCCGGGGGGGGTACAATGAGCAGTTCTTC. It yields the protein CASNSRGGYNEQFF. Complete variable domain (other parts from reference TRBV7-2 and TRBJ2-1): GAGVSQSPSNKVTEKGKDVELRCDPISGHTALYWYRQSLGQGLEFLIYFQGNSAPDKSGLPSDRFSAERTGGSVSTLTIQRTQQEDSAVYLCASNSRGGYNEQFFGPGTRLTVL.

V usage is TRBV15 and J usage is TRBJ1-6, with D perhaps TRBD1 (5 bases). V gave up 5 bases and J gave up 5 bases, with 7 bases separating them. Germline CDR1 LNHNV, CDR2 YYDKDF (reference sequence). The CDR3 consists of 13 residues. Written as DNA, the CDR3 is TGTGCCACCAGCGCAGGGAATAATTCACCCCTCCACTTT. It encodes CATSAGNNSPLHF.

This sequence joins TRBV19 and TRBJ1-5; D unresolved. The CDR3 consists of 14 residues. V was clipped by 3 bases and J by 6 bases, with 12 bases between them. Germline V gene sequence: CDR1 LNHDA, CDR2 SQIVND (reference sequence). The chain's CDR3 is CASSMPPRAQPQHF. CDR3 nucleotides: TGTGCCAGTAGTATGCCCCCTAGGGCTCAGCCCCAGCATTTT.

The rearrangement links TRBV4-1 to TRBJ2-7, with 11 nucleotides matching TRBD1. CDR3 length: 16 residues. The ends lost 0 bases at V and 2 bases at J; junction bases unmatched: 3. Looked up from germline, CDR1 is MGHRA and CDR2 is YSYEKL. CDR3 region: CASSQDGGQGAYEQYF. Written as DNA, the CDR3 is TGCGCCAGCAGCCAAGACGGGGGACAGGGGGCCTACGAGCAGTACTTC.

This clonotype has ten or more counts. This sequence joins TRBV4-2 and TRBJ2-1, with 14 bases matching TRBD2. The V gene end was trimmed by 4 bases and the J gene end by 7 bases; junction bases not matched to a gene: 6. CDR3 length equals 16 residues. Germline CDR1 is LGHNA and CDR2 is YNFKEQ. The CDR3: CASSPETSGRGNEQFF. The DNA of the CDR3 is TGTGCCAGCAGCCCAGAGACTAGCGGGAGGGGAAATGAGCAGTTCTTC.

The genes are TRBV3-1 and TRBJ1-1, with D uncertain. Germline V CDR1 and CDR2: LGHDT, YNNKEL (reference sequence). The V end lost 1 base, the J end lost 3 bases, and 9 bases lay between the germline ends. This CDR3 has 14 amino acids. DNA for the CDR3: TGTGCCAGCAGCCAAGTGGCAGCCTACACTGAAGCTTTCTTT. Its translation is CASSQVAAYTEAFF.

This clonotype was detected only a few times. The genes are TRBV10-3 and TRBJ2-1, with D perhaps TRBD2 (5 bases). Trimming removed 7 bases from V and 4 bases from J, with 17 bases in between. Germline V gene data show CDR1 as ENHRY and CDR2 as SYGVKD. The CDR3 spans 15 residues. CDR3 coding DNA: TGTGCCATCATGTCGACGGGAAATACGTACAATGAGCAGTTCTTC. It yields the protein CAIMSTGNTYNEQFF.

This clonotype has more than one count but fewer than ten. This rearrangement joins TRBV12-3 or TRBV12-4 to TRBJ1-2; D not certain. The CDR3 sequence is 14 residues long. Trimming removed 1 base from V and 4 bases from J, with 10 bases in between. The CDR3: CASSLVSAAYGYTF. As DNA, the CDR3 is TGTGCCAGCAGTTTAGTGTCGGCAGCCTATGGCTACACCTTC.

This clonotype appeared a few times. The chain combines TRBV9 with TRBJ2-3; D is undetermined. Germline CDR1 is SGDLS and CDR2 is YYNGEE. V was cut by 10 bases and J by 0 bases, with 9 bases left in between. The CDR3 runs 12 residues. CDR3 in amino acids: CASGVSTDTQYF. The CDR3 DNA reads TGTGCCTCTGGAGTCAGCACAGATACGCAGTATTTT.

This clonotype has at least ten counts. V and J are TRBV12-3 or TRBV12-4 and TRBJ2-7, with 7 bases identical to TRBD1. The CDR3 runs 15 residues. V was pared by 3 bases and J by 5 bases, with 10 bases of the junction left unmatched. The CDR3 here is CASSFVDRELNEQYF. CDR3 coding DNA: TGTGCCAGCAGTTTCGTCGACAGGGAGTTGAACGAGCAGTACTTC.

The CDR3 nucleotides read TGTGCCAGCAGTTTAATACCAGAACCAAACACCGGGGAGCTGTTTTTT. Its translation: CASSLIPEPNTGELFF. V usage is TRBV27 and J usage is TRBJ2-2, with D unclear. The germline V gene encodes CDR1 MNHEY and CDR2 SMNVEV (reference sequence). The CDR3 extends over 16 amino acids. V lost 2 bases to trimming and J lost 2 bases, with 12 bases between them.

The CDR3 is CASSLARAPDTQYF. The DNA of the CDR3 is TGTGCCAGCAGCTTAGCAAGAGCACCAGATACGCAGTATTTT. The rearrangement links TRBV7-2 to TRBJ2-3, with D hard to call. Germline V gene data show CDR1 as SGHTA and CDR2 as FQGNSA. The CDR3 spans 14 residues. Trimming took off 0 bases at V and 4 bases at J, with 8 bases between the two ends.

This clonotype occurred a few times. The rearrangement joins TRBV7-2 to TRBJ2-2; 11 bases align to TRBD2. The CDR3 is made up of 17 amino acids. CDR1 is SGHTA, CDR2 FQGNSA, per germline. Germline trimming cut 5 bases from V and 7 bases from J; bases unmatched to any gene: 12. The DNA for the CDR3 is TGTGCCAGCAGCCTCCAGCCGGCTAGCGGGAGGATCGGGGAGCTGTTTTTT. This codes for CASSLQPASGRIGELFF.

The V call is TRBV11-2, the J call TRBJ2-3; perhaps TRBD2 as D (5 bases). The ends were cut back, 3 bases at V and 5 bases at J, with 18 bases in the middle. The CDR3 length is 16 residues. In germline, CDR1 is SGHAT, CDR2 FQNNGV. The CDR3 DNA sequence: TGTGCCAGCAGCTTTAGAGGAAGGGAGACCAGAGATACGCAGTATTTT. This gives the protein CASSFRGRETRDTQYF.

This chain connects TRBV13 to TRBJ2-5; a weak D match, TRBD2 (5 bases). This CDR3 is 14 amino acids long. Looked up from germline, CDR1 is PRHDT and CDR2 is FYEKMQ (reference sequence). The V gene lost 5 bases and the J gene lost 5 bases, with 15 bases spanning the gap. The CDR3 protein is CASSPYGSEETQYF. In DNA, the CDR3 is TGTGCCAGCAGCCCCTATGGTAGCGAGGAGACCCAGTACTTC.

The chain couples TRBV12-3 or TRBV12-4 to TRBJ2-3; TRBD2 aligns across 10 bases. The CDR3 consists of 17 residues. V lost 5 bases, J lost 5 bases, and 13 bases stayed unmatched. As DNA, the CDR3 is TGTGCCAGCAGTCCCCCCGGGAGCGGGGGGGAGGGAGATACGCAGTATTTT. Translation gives CASSPPGSGGEGDTQYF.

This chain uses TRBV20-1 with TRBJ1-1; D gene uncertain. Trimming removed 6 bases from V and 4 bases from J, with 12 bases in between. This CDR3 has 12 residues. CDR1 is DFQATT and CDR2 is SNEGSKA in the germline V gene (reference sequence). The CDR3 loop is CSAIPVGTEAFF. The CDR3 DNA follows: TGCAGTGCAATCCCAGTGGGCACTGAAGCTTTCTTT.

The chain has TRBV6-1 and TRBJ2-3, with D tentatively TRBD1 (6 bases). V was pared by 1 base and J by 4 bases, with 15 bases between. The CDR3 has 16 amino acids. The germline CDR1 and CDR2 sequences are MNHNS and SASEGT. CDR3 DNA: TGTGCCAGCAGTGAAGAGGTGGGGGCCCACGCAGATACGCAGTATTTT. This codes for CASSEEVGAHADTQYF.

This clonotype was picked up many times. CDR3 sequence: CASSFGGFNEQFF. CDR3 DNA: TGCGCCAGCAGCTTTGGAGGTTTCAATGAGCAGTTCTTC. J is TRBJ2-1 and V is TRBV5-1, with TRBD2 as a possible D gene (5 bases). This CDR3 is built from 13 residues. V was cut by 2 bases and J by 6 bases, with 9 bases left in between. CDR1 is SGHRS, CDR2 YFSETQ, per germline. Full variable domain (outside the CDR3, taken from reference TRBV5-1 and TRBJ2-1): KAGVTQTPRYLIKTRGQQVTLSCSPISGHRSVSWYQQTPGQGLQFLFEYFSETQRNKGNFPGRFSGRQFSNSRSEMNVSTLELGDSALYLCASSFGGFNEQFFGPGTRLTVL.

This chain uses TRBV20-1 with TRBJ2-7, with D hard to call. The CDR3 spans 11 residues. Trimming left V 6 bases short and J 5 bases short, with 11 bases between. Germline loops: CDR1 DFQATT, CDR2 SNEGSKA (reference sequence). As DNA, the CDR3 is TGCAGTGCCGCCCCGTACGACGAGCAGTACTTC. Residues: CSAAPYDEQYF.